The next 29 T cell receptor beta chains were all read from a single sample in a study of T cell responses to AZD1222 COVID-19 vaccine. The protocol was immunoSEQ multiplex PCR, while the TCRdb copy is restricted to in-frame clones and leaves out a portion. Altogether some 83,000 clones are present, 70% to 90% being singletons, with the ten largest covering more than 5%. The sequences come from peripheral blood, collected on day 0 of AZD1222 vaccination. The receptors come from an adult in good health.

V gene TRBV12-3 or TRBV12-4 combines with J gene TRBJ2-4; D may be TRBD2 (5 bases). CDR3 length equals 12 residues. Trimming removed 1 base at V and 9 bases at J, with 7 bases between. The chain's CDR3 is CASSLGETIQYF. The CDR3 nucleotides read TGTGCCAGCAGTTTAGGGGAGACCATTCAGTACTTC.

The V gene is TRBV19, the J gene TRBJ1-4; D gene ambiguous. Germline V lookup: CDR1 LNHDA, CDR2 SQIVND (reference sequence). The CDR3 totals 15 residues. The V and J ends lost 5 bases and 4 bases respectively, with 14 bases between them. Here the CDR3 reads CASSFPHKDNEKLFF. In DNA form, the CDR3 reads TGTGCCAGTAGTTTCCCTCACAAGGATAATGAAAAACTGTTTTTT.

This clone turned up a few times. J is TRBJ1-2 and V is TRBV18; D not resolved. CDR3 length: 15 residues. Per the germline V gene, CDR1 is KGHSH and CDR2 is LQKENI. V lost 3 bases to trimming and J lost 2 bases, with 13 bases between them. In DNA form, the CDR3 reads TGTGCCAGCTCACCGCGCAGGAATGAGAACTATGGCTACACCTTC. Amino acids: CASSPRRNENYGYTF.

The V gene is TRBV30, the J gene TRBJ2-1, with unresolved D. Germline V gene data show CDR1 as GTSNPN and CDR2 as SVGIG (reference sequence). This CDR3 has 11 amino acids. V lost 8 bases to trimming and J lost 3 bases, with 8 bases between them. The DNA of the CDR3 is TGTGCCGCAAGGCTCTACAATGAGCAGTTCTTC. Its translation: CAARLYNEQFF.

The J gene is TRBJ1-6, the V gene TRBV11-2, with 8 bases matching TRBD1. There are 15 residues in the CDR3. V trimming: 5 bases; J trimming: 5 bases; junction bases outside the gene matches: 5. Looked up from germline, CDR1 is SGHAT and CDR2 is FQNNGV. The CDR3 bases are TGTGCCAGCAGCCACCTGGACAGGGATAATTCACCCCTCCACTTT. This encodes CASSHLDRDNSPLHF. The whole variable domain, filled in from reference TRBV11-2 and TRBJ1-6, reads EAGVAQSPRYKIIEKRQSVAFWCNPISGHATLYWYQQILGQGPKLLIQFQNNGVVDDSQLPKDRFSAERLKGVDSTLKIQPAKLEDSAVYLCASSHLDRDNSPLHFGNGTRLTVT.

The chain has TRBV2 and TRBJ1-6; no clear D gene. Looked up from germline, CDR1 is SNHLY and CDR2 is FYNNEI. Between the trimmed V and J ends, which lost 6 bases and 10 bases, there was a span of 7 bases. This CDR3 is 11 amino acids long. CDR3 nucleotide sequence: TGTGCCAGCAGGAAAGGGTCACCCCTCCACTTT. Translating gives CASRKGSPLHF.

The chain recombines TRBV19 with TRBJ1-2; D not certain. CDR1 and CDR2 (germline): LNHDA, SQIVND (reference sequence). The V end lost 5 bases, the J end lost 2 bases, and 18 bases lay between the germline ends. CDR3 length: 16 amino acids. The CDR3 bases are TGTGCCAGTAGTCCCCTCCGGCGGAAAAGCAACTATGGCTACACCTTC. The encoded protein is CASSPLRRKSNYGYTF.

This sequence joins TRBV12-5 and TRBJ1-1; D call uncertain. The germline gives CDR1 LGHNT, CDR2 FRNRAP. With 1 base removed from V and 1 base from J, the gap between germline ends came to 10 bases. The CDR3 loop spans 15 amino acids. As DNA, the CDR3 is TGTGCTAGTGGTTTGGCATACATGGCGAACACTGAAGCTTTCTTT. It specifies CASGLAYMANTEAFF. Full variable domain (outside the CDR3, taken from reference TRBV12-5 and TRBJ1-1): DARVTQTPRHKVTEMGQEVTMRCQPILGHNTVFWYRQTMMQGLELLAYFRNRAPLDDSGMPKDRFSAEMPDATLATLKIQPSEPRDSAVYFCASGLAYMANTEAFFGQGTRLTVV.

This clone occurred once. The genes are TRBV7-9 and TRBJ2-3; 11 bases fit TRBD2. The CDR3 consists of 16 residues. Trimming took 7 bases from V and 6 from J; bases not matched to a gene: 12. CDR1 and CDR2 (germline): SEHNR, FQNEAQ (reference sequence). The CDR3 DNA follows: TGTGCCAGCACCAAATCGACTAGCGGGGTTTCTGATACGCAGTATTTT. Translated, it gives CASTKSTSGVSDTQYF.

V usage is TRBV2 and J usage is TRBJ2-7; D is possibly TRBD2 (5 bases). Germline CDR1 reads SNHLY; CDR2 reads FYNNEI. The CDR3 consists of 14 residues. Trimming stripped 6 bases from V and 6 bases from J, with 18 bases between. The CDR3 sequence: CASRRVLEWSEQYF. CDR3 nucleotide sequence: TGTGCCAGCAGGAGGGTCCTCGAGTGGAGCGAGCAGTACTTC.

V is TRBV7-2 and J is TRBJ1-2; TRBD1 matches at 10 bases. The CDR3 has 15 amino acids. The germline CDR1 and CDR2 sequences are SGHTA and FQGNSA. Trimming took 3 bases from V and 4 from J; bases not matched to a gene: 5. CDR3 coding DNA: TGTGCCAGCAGCTTCGACAGGGGGCCCTTCTATGGCTACACCTTC. Translated, it gives CASSFDRGPFYGYTF. Drawing the rest from reference TRBV7-2 and TRBJ1-2, the complete variable domain is GAGVSQSPSNKVTEKGKDVELRCDPISGHTALYWYRQSLGQGLEFLIYFQGNSAPDKSGLPSDRFSAERTGGSVSTLTIQRTQQEDSAVYLCASSFDRGPFYGYTFGSGTRLTVV.

This clone was picked up one time. The gene calls are TRBV9 and TRBJ2-7; TRBD2 might be the D (5 bases). V gave up 6 bases and J gave up 6 bases, with 19 bases separating them. Germline V gene sequence: CDR1 SGDLS, CDR2 YYNGEE. The CDR3 is 14 residues long. The DNA of the CDR3 is TGTGCCAGCATGGTAGGGCCGGGGTCGGGCGAGCAGTACTTC. It yields the protein CASMVGPGSGEQYF.

The CDR3 bases are TGTGCCAGCAGCCTAACACCCGGGGGCTCCTACGAGCAGTACTTC. This encodes CASSLTPGGSYEQYF. V and J are TRBV9 and TRBJ2-7; D may be TRBD2 (6 bases). The CDR3 contains 15 residues. Germline V gene sequence: CDR1 SGDLS, CDR2 YYNGEE. With 4 bases removed from V and 0 bases from J, the gap between germline ends came to 14 bases.

This sequence joins TRBV6-5 and TRBJ1-1; D unresolved. This CDR3 contains 14 residues. V was shortened by 6 bases and J by 4 bases, with 15 bases between the two germline ends. Germline CDR1 and CDR2: MNHEY and SVGAGI. As DNA, the CDR3 is TGTGCCAGCAGCCGCACCCGGATAACCACTGAAGCTTTCTTT. Amino acid sequence: CASSRTRITTEAFF.

This chain connects TRBV28 to TRBJ2-1; D gene uncertain. CDR3 length equals 17 residues. Per the germline V gene, CDR1 is MDHEN and CDR2 is SYDVKM. V lost 6 bases and J 5 bases, leaving 23 bases between the germline ends. CDR3 sequence reads: CASRVVPDRTHHNEQFF. The CDR3 DNA reads TGTGCCAGCAGAGTAGTCCCGGACCGCACCCACCACAATGAGCAGTTCTTC.

This clone was recorded only once. Here the CDR3 reads CASSPRQPNEKLFF. CDR3 nucleotide sequence: TGTGCCAGCAGCCCGAGGCAGCCAAATGAAAAACTGTTTTTT. V usage is TRBV5-6 and J usage is TRBJ1-4; D is ambiguous. Per the germline V gene, CDR1 is SGHDT and CDR2 is YYEEEE. The CDR3 loop spans 14 amino acids. Trimming pared 4 bases from V and 5 bases from J, leaving 12 bases between.

This clone was counted between two and nine times. V gene TRBV30 combines with J gene TRBJ1-5; TRBD1 matches 7 bases. Germline V gene sequence: CDR1 GTSNPN, CDR2 SVGIG (reference sequence). With V trimmed by 4 bases and J by 0 bases, 12 bases remained unmatched. This CDR3 contains 17 residues. CDR3 bases: TGTGCCTGGACCCGGGACAGCCTTGTTTATAGCAATCAGCCCCAGCATTTT. This gives the protein CAWTRDSLVYSNQPQHF.

V gene TRBV28 combines with J gene TRBJ1-5; TRBD1 aligns across 10 bases. After removal of 2 bases from V and 15 bases from J, the junction contained 4 bases not matched to a gene. This CDR3 spans 12 amino acids. Per germline, CDR1 MDHEN and CDR2 SYDVKM. CDR3: CASSLRDRGLHF. DNA for the CDR3: TGTGCCAGCAGTTTACGGGACAGGGGATTGCATTTT.

V gene TRBV5-5 combines with J gene TRBJ1-3; D remains ambiguous. CDR1 is SGHKS, CDR2 YYEKEE, per germline (reference sequence). With 4 bases removed from V and 4 bases from J, the gap between germline ends came to 18 bases. CDR3 length: 16 residues. This CDR3 reads CASSIVEAAWGNTIYF. The CDR3 region has the DNA TGTGCCAGCAGCATCGTTGAGGCAGCTTGGGGAAACACCATATATTTT.

This clone appeared a few times. This CDR3 reads CASLRYTEAFF. The DNA of the CDR3 is TGTGCCAGCCTTAGGTACACTGAAGCTTTCTTT. The chain uses TRBV2 and TRBJ1-1; D unclear. This CDR3 is built from 11 residues. V lost 8 bases and J lost 3, with 7 bases in between. Germline V gene sequence: CDR1 SNHLY, CDR2 FYNNEI. Based on the CDR3 plus reference TRBV2 and TRBJ1-1, the full variable domain is EPEVTQTPSHQVTQMGQEVILRCVPISNHLYFYWYRQILGQKVEFLVSFYNNEISEKSEIFDDQFSVERPDGSNFTLKIRSTKLEDSAMYFCASLRYTEAFFGQGTRLTVV.

This rearrangement joins TRBV27 to TRBJ2-1; D is undetermined. This CDR3 region has 12 residues. Germline assignment: CDR1 MNHEY and CDR2 SMNVEV (reference sequence). V was clipped by 8 bases and J by 10 bases, with 15 bases between them. CDR3 sequence reads: CASQQGISEQFF. The CDR3 DNA is TGTGCCAGCCAACAAGGCATTTCGGAGCAGTTCTTC.

The chain joins TRBV7-9 to TRBJ1-5; D is undetermined. There are 12 residues in the CDR3. Trimming pared 4 bases from V and 3 bases from J, leaving 4 bases between. CDR1 and CDR2 from the germline V gene are SEHNR and FQNEAQ (reference sequence). The CDR3 sequence is CASSSTNQPQHF. The CDR3 region has the DNA TGTGCCAGCAGCTCGACCAATCAGCCCCAGCATTTT.

The rearrangement joins TRBV27 to TRBJ1-5; D unclear. The CDR3 covers 14 residues. Germline values: CDR1 MNHEY, CDR2 SMNVEV (reference sequence). V dropped 9 bases and J dropped 2 bases, with 14 bases sitting between them. The CDR3 loop reads CASGPIMGNQPQHF. The CDR3 nucleotides are TGTGCCAGTGGACCCATTATGGGCAATCAGCCCCAGCATTTT.

V usage is TRBV5-1 and J usage is TRBJ1-5; D not resolved. Trimming cost V 0 bases and J 2 bases, with 9 bases left between them. Germline CDR1 is SGHRS and CDR2 is YFSETQ. The CDR3 consists of 15 residues. Written as DNA, the CDR3 is TGCGCCAGCAGCTTGGAGGGAAGGGGCAATCAGCCCCAGCATTTT. Translated: CASSLEGRGNQPQHF.

This clone came up once. The J gene is TRBJ1-2, the V gene TRBV15; 9 bases match TRBD1. V shed 5 bases and J 3 bases; nucleotides not matched to a gene: 4. In germline, CDR1 is LNHNV, CDR2 YYDKDF (reference sequence). CDR3 size: 14 residues. CDR3 loop: CATSLTGGYYGYTF. CDR3 nucleotides: TGTGCCACCAGCCTTACAGGGGGCTACTATGGCTACACCTTC.

The chain links TRBV4-1 to TRBJ1-1; perhaps TRBD1 as D (5 bases). The CDR3 consists of 17 residues. With 1 base removed from V and 0 bases from J, the gap between germline ends came to 15 bases. CDR1 and CDR2 (germline): MGHRA, YSYEKL. DNA for the CDR3: TGCGCCAGCAGCCAAGGACTGACAGCTTTGATGAACACTGAAGCTTTCTTT. It yields the protein CASSQGLTALMNTEAFF.

The chain links TRBV30 to TRBJ2-6; a possible D gene is TRBD1 (6 bases). V was cut by 4 bases and J by 8 bases, with 15 bases left in between. This CDR3 spans 14 amino acids. The germline gives CDR1 GTSNPN, CDR2 SVGIG (reference sequence). DNA for the CDR3: TGTGCCTGGATACGACCAGGGGATACCAACGTCCTGACTTTC. This codes for CAWIRPGDTNVLTF.

This clone was picked up a small number of times. V and J are TRBV7-9 and TRBJ2-1; 9 nucleotides line up with TRBD2. With V trimmed by 1 base and J by 8 bases, 6 bases remained unmatched. This CDR3 is built from 15 residues. CDR1 SEHNR and CDR2 FQNEAQ come from the germline V gene (reference sequence). CDR3 protein: CASSLEGLAFDEQFF. CDR3 DNA: TGTGCCAGCAGCTTAGAGGGACTAGCTTTCGATGAGCAGTTCTTC.

This rearrangement joins TRBV7-9 to TRBJ1-4, with D perhaps TRBD1 (6 bases). Germline assignment: CDR1 SEHNR and CDR2 FQNEAQ (reference sequence). The CDR3 sequence is 13 residues long. V lost 1 base and J lost 14, with 14 bases in between. The CDR3 reads CASSLDGKGVLFF. The CDR3 bases are TGTGCCAGCAGCTTAGACGGGAAGGGGGTCCTGTTTTTT.